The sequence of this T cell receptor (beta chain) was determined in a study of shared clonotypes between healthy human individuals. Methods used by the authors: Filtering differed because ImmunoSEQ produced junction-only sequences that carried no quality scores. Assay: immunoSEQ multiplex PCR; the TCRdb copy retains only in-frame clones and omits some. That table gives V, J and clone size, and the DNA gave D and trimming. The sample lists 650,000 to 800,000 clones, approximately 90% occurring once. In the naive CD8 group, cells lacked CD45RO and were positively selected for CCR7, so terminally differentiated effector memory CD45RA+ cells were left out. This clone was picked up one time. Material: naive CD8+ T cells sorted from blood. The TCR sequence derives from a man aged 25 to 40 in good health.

CDR3 DNA: TGTGCCAGCAGTTTAGTCCGTAGCGGGGGCCGATCCGGTGAGCAGTTCTTC. As protein: CASSLVRSGGRSGEQFF. The V and J genes are TRBV28 and TRBJ2-1; 9 bases are shared with TRBD2. After removal of 2 bases from V and 9 bases from J, the junction contained 14 bases not matched to a gene. There are 17 residues in the CDR3. CDR1 and CDR2 from the germline V gene are MDHEN and SYDVKM.